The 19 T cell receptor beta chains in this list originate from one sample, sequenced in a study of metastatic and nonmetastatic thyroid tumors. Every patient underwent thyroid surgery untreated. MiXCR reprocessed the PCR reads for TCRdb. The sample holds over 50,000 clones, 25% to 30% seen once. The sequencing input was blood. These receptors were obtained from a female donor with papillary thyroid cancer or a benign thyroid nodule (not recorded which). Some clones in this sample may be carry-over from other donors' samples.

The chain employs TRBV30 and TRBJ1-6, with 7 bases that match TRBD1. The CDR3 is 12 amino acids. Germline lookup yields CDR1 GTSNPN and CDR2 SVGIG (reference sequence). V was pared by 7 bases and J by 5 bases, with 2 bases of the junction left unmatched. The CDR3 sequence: CALTGNNSPLHF. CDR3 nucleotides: TGTGCCTTGACAGGGAATAATTCACCCCTCCACTTT.

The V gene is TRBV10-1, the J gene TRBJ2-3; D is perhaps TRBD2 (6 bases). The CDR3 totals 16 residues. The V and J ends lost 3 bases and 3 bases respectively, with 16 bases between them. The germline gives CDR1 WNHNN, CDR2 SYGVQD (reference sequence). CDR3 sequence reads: CASSEGGTSGTDTQYF. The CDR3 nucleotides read TGCGCCAGCAGTGAAGGAGGGACCAGCGGGACAGATACGCAGTATTTT.

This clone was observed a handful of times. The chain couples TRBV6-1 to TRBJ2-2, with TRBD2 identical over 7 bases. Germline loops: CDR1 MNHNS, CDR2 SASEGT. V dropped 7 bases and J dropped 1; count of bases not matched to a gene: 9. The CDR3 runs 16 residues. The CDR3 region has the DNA TGTGCCAGCACCGAGAGGTTAGCGGGGAACACCGGGGAGCTGTTTTTT. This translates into CASTERLAGNTGELFF.

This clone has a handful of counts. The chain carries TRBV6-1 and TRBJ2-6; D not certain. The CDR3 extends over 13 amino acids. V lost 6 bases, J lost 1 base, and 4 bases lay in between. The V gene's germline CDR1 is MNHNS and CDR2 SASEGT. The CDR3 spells CASRRSGANVLTF. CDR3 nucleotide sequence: TGTGCCAGCAGACGATCTGGGGCCAACGTCCTGACTTTC.

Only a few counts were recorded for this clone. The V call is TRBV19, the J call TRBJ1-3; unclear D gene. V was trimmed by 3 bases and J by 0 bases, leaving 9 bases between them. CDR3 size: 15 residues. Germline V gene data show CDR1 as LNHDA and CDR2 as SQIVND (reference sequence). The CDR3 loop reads CASSIVYGSGNTIYF. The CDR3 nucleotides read TGTGCCAGTAGTATCGTCTACGGCTCTGGAAACACCATATATTTT.

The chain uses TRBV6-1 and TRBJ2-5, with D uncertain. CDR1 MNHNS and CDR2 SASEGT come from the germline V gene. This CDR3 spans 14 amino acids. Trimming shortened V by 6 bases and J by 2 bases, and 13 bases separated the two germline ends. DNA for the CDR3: TGTGCCAGCAGCTCTCTGATGGGACAAGAGACCCAGTACTTC. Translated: CASSSLMGQETQYF.

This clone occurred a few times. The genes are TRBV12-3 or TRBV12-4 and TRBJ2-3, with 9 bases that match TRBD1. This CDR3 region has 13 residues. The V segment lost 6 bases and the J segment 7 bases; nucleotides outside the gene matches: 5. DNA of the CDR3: TGTGCCAGCAGGGGACAGGGTCAGAATACGCAGTATTTT. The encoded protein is CASRGQGQNTQYF.

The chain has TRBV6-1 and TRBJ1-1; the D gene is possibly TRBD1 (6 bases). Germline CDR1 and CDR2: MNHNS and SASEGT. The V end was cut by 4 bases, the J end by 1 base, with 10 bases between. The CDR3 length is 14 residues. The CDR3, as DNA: TGTGCCAGCAGTGTCAGGGGATGGAACACTGAAGCTTTCTTT. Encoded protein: CASSVRGWNTEAFF.

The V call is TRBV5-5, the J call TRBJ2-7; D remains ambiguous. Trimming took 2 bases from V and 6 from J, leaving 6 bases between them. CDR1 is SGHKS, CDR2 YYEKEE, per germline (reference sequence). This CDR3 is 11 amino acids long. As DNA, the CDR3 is TGTGCCAGCAGCTTAATTCGCGAGCAGTACTTC. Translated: CASSLIREQYF.

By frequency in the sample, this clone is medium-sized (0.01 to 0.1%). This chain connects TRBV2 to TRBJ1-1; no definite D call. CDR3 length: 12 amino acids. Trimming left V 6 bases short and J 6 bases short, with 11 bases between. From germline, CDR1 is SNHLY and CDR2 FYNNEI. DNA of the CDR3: TGTGCCAGCAGCATGGGAGGGTCTGAAGCTTTCTTT. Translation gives CASSMGGSEAFF.

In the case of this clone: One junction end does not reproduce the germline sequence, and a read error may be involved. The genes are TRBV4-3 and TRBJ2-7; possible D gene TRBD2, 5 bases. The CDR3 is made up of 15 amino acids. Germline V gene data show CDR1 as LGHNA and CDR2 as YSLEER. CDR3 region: CASSQRWPGFLEQYF. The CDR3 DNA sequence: TGCGCCAGTAGCCAACGGTGGCCGGGATTCTTGGAGCAGTACTTC.

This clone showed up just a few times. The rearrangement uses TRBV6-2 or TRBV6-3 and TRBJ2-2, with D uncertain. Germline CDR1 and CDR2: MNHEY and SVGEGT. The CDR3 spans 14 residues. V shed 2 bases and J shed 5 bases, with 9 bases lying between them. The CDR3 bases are TGTGCCAGCAGTTACAAGGGTGGGACCGGGGAGCTGTTTTTT. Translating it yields CASSYKGGTGELFF.

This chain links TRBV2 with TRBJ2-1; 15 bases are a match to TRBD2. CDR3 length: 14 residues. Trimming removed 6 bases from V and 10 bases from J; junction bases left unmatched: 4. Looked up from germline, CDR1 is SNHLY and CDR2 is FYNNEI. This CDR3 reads CASRAGLAGGEQFF. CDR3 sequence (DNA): TGTGCCAGCAGGGCGGGACTAGCGGGGGGAGAGCAGTTCTTC. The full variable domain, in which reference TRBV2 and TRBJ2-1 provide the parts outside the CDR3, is EPEVTQTPSHQVTQMGQEVILRCVPISNHLYFYWYRQILGQKVEFLVSFYNNEISEKSEIFDDQFSVERPDGSNFTLKIRSTKLEDSAMYFCASRAGLAGGEQFFGPGTRLTVL.

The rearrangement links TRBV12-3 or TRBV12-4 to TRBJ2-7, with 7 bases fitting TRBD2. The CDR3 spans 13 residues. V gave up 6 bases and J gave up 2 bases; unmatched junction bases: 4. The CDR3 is CASRPSGTYEQYF. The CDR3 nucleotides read TGTGCCAGCAGGCCTAGCGGCACCTACGAGCAGTACTTC.

The CDR3 protein is CASSVGVGDTDTQYF. The DNA for the CDR3 is TGTGCCAGCAGCGTAGGAGTAGGGGATACAGATACGCAGTATTTT. The chain uses TRBV9 and TRBJ2-3; D possibly corresponds to TRBD1 (5 bases). CDR1 and CDR2 from the germline V gene are SGDLS and YYNGEE. Between the trimmed V and J ends, which lost 0 bases and 3 bases, there was a span of 11 bases. The CDR3 is 15 amino acids.

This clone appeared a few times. The CDR3 spells CASSWTDSGNTIYF. The CDR3 nucleotides are TGTGCCAGCAGTTGGACGGACTCTGGAAACACCATATATTTT. This chain joins TRBV12-3 or TRBV12-4 and TRBJ1-3; D gene uncertain. This CDR3 is 14 amino acids long. V lost 4 bases and J lost 0, with 7 bases in between.

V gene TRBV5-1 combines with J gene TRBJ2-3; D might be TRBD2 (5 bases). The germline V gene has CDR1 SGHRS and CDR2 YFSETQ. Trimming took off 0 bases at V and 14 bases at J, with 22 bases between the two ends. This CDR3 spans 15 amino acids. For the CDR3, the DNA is TGCGCCAGCAGCTTGGAGGGCCAGCGGCCCGGATCCCGGTATTTT. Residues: CASSLEGQRPGSRYF.

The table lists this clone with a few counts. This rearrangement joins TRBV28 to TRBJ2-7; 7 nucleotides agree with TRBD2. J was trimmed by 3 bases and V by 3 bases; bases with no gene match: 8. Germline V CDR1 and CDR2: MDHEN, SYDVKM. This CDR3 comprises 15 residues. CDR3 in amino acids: CASSFRGERDYEQYF. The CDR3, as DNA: TGTGCCAGCAGTTTCCGAGGGGAGCGGGACTACGAGCAGTACTTC.

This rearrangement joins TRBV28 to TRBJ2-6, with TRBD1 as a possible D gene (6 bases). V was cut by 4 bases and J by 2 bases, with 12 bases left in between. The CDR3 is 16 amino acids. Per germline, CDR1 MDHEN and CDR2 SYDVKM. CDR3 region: CASSSGDTAGANVLTF. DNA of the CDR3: TGTGCCAGCAGTTCAGGGGACACAGCTGGGGCCAACGTCCTGACTTTC.